These 27 T cell receptor beta chains came from one sample sequenced in a study of response to subunit inactivated influenza vaccine. One entry per CDR3 protein results from TCRdb running MiXCR on the RT-PCR reads. The sample has more than 600,000 distinct CDR3 sequences; around a sixth are singletons. The sample here was PBMCs from blood, taken more than 4 days after vaccination. These receptors all stem from a man aged 45-65 years who received an inactivated influenza vaccine.

The chain carries TRBV20-1 and TRBJ2-3, with TRBD2 matching over 11 bases. CDR3 size: 15 residues. Germline V gene data show CDR1 as DFQATT and CDR2 as SNEGSKA (reference sequence). V trimming: 1 base; J trimming: 5 bases; junction bases outside the gene matches: 5. DNA of the CDR3: TGCAGTGCTAGAGGCCTAGCGGGAGGAGGAGATACGCAGTATTTT. This encodes CSARGLAGGGDTQYF.

This chain joins TRBV7-2 and TRBJ2-6; a weak D match, TRBD1 (5 bases). Germline V lookup: CDR1 SGHTA, CDR2 FQGNSA. V dropped 4 bases and J dropped 2 bases, with 12 bases sitting between them. The CDR3 is made up of 16 amino acids. The CDR3 region has the DNA TGTGCCAGCAGCTCAGGAAGGGGCACTGGGGCCAACGTCCTGACTTTC. This encodes CASSSGRGTGANVLTF.

J is TRBJ1-1 and V is TRBV20-1; D unresolved. Trimming removed 6 bases from V and 4 bases from J, with 12 bases in between. This CDR3 is 12 amino acids long. CDR1 and CDR2 from the germline V gene are DFQATT and SNEGSKA (reference sequence). This CDR3 is CSAAGDGTEAFF. For the CDR3, the DNA is TGCAGTGCGGCGGGCGACGGCACTGAAGCTTTCTTT.

This clonotype was detected many times. This rearrangement joins TRBV5-1 to TRBJ2-1; D may correspond to TRBD1 or TRBD2 (5 bases each). The ends were cut back, 3 bases at V and 4 bases at J, with 11 bases in the middle. This CDR3 contains 14 residues. CDR1 and CDR2 (germline): SGHRS, YFSETQ. The CDR3 sequence is CASSSGTGYNEQFF. The CDR3 DNA sequence: TGCGCCAGCAGCTCCGGGACGGGATACAATGAGCAGTTCTTC.

This clonotype was seen many times. In DNA form, the CDR3 reads TGTGCCAGCAGCTTGAGGCTGGAGGAATATGGCTACACCTTC. Translating it yields CASSLRLEEYGYTF. The chain has TRBV7-9 and TRBJ1-2; D uncertain. This CDR3 spans 14 amino acids. Trimming cost V 3 bases and J 5 bases, with 13 bases left between them. Germline V CDR1 and CDR2: SEHNR, FQNEAQ (reference sequence).

The chain carries TRBV11-2 and TRBJ2-2; no clear D gene. The germline CDR1 and CDR2 sequences are SGHAT and FQNNGV. Trimming took off 4 bases at V and 5 bases at J, with 8 bases between the two ends. CDR3 length equals 13 residues. CDR3 nucleotides: TGTGCCAGCAGCTACCTCCTGACCGGGGAGCTGTTTTTT. Its protein product is CASSYLLTGELFF.

The rearrangement links TRBV12-3 or TRBV12-4 to TRBJ2-1; 10 bases fit TRBD2. The ends lost 5 bases at V and 4 bases at J; junction bases unmatched: 8. CDR3 length: 16 residues. The CDR3 is CASSPSSGRVYNEQFF. The CDR3 nucleotides read TGTGCCAGCAGTCCGTCGAGCGGGAGGGTATACAATGAGCAGTTCTTC.

A few counts support this clonotype. The chain employs TRBV12-3 or TRBV12-4 and TRBJ1-5, with D unclear. Trimming left V 2 bases short and J 4 bases short, with 9 bases between. The CDR3 consists of 14 residues. The CDR3 DNA reads TGTGCCAGCAGTTTACGGCGGACTAATCAGCCCCAGCATTTT. It yields the protein CASSLRRTNQPQHF.

This clonotype has just a few counts. The genes are TRBV11-2 and TRBJ1-1; D not certain. V was trimmed by 0 bases and J by 7 bases, leaving 9 bases between them. The CDR3 loop spans 13 amino acids. Germline V gives CDR1 SGHAT, CDR2 FQNNGV. CDR3 in DNA: TGTGCCAGCAGCTTAGATGCGGAGTTTGAAGCTTTCTTT. It is translated as CASSLDAEFEAFF.

A few counts support this clonotype. The chain uses TRBV4-3 and TRBJ2-7; 8 bases agree with TRBD2. With V trimmed by 0 bases and J by 4 bases, 8 bases remained unmatched. The CDR3 covers 16 residues. Germline-derived CDR1 and CDR2 are LGHNA and YSLEER. The CDR3 sequence is CASSQDGPGGPYEQYF. In nucleotides, the CDR3 is TGCGCCAGCAGCCAAGACGGACCGGGAGGGCCTTACGAGCAGTACTTC.

This clonotype was seen many times. The gene calls are TRBV5-1 and TRBJ2-1; TRBD1 agrees at 8 bases. The CDR3 runs 17 residues. Germline CDR1 and CDR2: SGHRS and YFSETQ. J was trimmed by 8 bases and V by 2 bases; bases with no gene match: 15. The CDR3 DNA is TGCGCCAGCAGCTTACTTCCAGGGGGCGCAACGACGGATGAGCAGTTCTTC. Amino acid sequence: CASSLLPGGATTDEQFF.

This clonotype was recorded a few times. The CDR3 sequence: CSARGTSSYNSPLHF. The CDR3 DNA follows: TGCAGTGCTAGAGGGACAAGCTCCTATAATTCACCCCTCCACTTT. V is TRBV20-1 and J is TRBJ1-6; the D gene is possibly TRBD1 (5 bases). The length of the CDR3 is 15 residues. Between the trimmed V and J ends, which lost 1 base and 0 bases, there was a span of 7 bases. Germline V gene data show CDR1 as DFQATT and CDR2 as SNEGSKA (reference sequence).

This clonotype occurred many times. This chain uses TRBV27 with TRBJ2-1; TRBD1 might be the D (5 bases). CDR3 length: 17 residues. Germline CDR1 MNHEY, CDR2 SMNVEV (reference sequence). V was clipped by 2 bases and J by 7 bases, with 21 bases between them. The CDR3 loop is CASSLLGRDEIPNEQFF. The DNA for the CDR3 is TGTGCCAGCAGTTTACTCGGCAGGGATGAAATCCCAAATGAGCAGTTCTTC.

The rearrangement links TRBV2 to TRBJ2-5, with 7 bases that match TRBD1. Trimming cost V 5 bases and J 4 bases; bases outside gene matches: 10. CDR3 length: 15 residues. CDR1 is SNHLY, CDR2 FYNNEI, per germline. The chain's CDR3 is CASSPPLTGRETQYF. DNA for the CDR3: TGTGCCAGCAGTCCCCCTCTGACAGGGCGAGAGACCCAGTACTTC.

The J gene is TRBJ2-7, the V gene TRBV6-2 or TRBV6-3; 10 bases map to TRBD1. In germline, CDR1 is MNHEY, CDR2 SVGEGT. The CDR3 is 14 residues long. With 7 bases clipped from V and 1 base from J, the junction kept 4 bases outside the gene matches. The CDR3 DNA reads TGTGCCAGCACCGCGGACAGGGGGTCCTACGAGCAGTACTTC. It codes for CASTADRGSYEQYF.

In this sample, this clonotype turned up a few times. The chain carries TRBV29-1 and TRBJ1-2, with 11 nucleotides matching TRBD1. Trimming at V came to 1 base and at J to 7 bases, leaving 8 bases not matched to a gene. Germline V gives CDR1 SQVTM, CDR2 ANQGSEA. This CDR3 has 15 amino acids. CDR3 sequence (DNA): TGCAGCGTTGAAGGGCCCGGGACAGGGGGAAGTGGCTACACCTTC. This gives the protein CSVEGPGTGGSGYTF.

V is TRBV12-3 or TRBV12-4 and J is TRBJ2-1, with D possibly being TRBD2 (5 bases). The CDR3 sequence is 19 residues long. V lost 6 bases and J lost 4, with 28 bases in between. CDR3: CASSMRRVLAGLIYNEQFF. The CDR3 coding sequence is TGTGCCAGCAGCATGAGACGAGTGCTGGCGGGTCTAATATACAATGAGCAGTTCTTC.

This clonotype was seen only a few times. The chain recombines TRBV15 with TRBJ2-5, with unresolved D. V shed 0 bases and J shed 1 base, with 9 bases lying between them. The CDR3 totals 15 residues. Per germline, CDR1 LNHNV and CDR2 YYDKDF (reference sequence). The CDR3 spells CATSRDRAVQETQYF. In DNA, the CDR3 is TGTGCCACCAGCAGAGATCGGGCAGTCCAAGAGACCCAGTACTTC. The entire variable domain, with the rest obtained from reference TRBV15 and TRBJ2-5, is as follows: DAMVIQNPRYQVTQFGKPVTLSCSQTLNHNVMYWYQQKSSQAPKLLFHYYDKDFNNEADTPDNFQSRRPNTSFCFLDIRSPGLGDTAMYLCATSRDRAVQETQYFGPGTRLLVL.

This clonotype was seen more than once but under ten times. The V and J genes are TRBV18 and TRBJ2-3; no definite D call. The CDR3 totals 16 residues. The V end lost 2 bases, the J end lost 2 bases, and 14 bases lay between the germline ends. Looked up from germline, CDR1 is KGHSH and CDR2 is LQKENI. The CDR3 DNA reads as TGTGCCAGCTCACCAGGGGTCCCCCTGCTCACAGATACGCAGTATTTT. Translated: CASSPGVPLLTDTQYF.

This chain connects TRBV12-3 or TRBV12-4 to TRBJ1-1; TRBD1 is a possible D gene (5 bases). The CDR3 is 13 amino acids. V dropped 3 bases and J dropped 4 bases, with 9 bases sitting between them. The CDR3 sequence: CASSFLGVTEAFF. DNA for the CDR3: TGTGCCAGCAGTTTTTTAGGGGTCACTGAAGCTTTCTTT.

This clonotype occurred once. This sequence joins TRBV14 and TRBJ2-1, with 8 positions matching TRBD2. CDR1 is SGHDN and CDR2 is FVKESK in the germline V gene. This CDR3 spans 16 amino acids. The V and J ends lost 4 bases and 4 bases, in that order; junction bases with no gene match: 9. The CDR3 spells CASSRTGTRVYNEQFF. The CDR3 DNA follows: TGTGCCAGCAGCCGAACCGGGACTAGAGTATACAATGAGCAGTTCTTC.

This clonotype was counted a few times. The rearrangement uses TRBV20-1 and TRBJ2-1; weak D call: TRBD2 (5 bases). Deletions cut 3 bases from V and 8 bases from J, with 11 bases between. The CDR3 has 12 amino acids. The germline CDR1 and CDR2 sequences are DFQATT and SNEGSKA (reference sequence). CDR3 bases: TGCAGTGCTAGGGAACTAGTCTATGAGCAGTTCTTC. Amino acid sequence: CSARELVYEQFF.

Of note for this clonotype: A much larger clone is a single base away; this may be a read error. This CDR3 fails to terminate in the conserved phenylalanine or tryptophan, so it likely reflects a read error. The genes are TRBV12-3 or TRBV12-4 and TRBJ1-2; TRBD1 matches 7 bases. The trim removed 4 bases at V and 4 bases at J, leaving 6 bases unmatched. This CDR3 has 14 amino acids. Written as DNA, the CDR3 is TGTGCCAGCAGTTCGACAGGGTTTGCCTATGGCTACACCGTC. Translation: CASSSTGFAYGYTV.

The rearrangement uses TRBV4-3 and TRBJ2-5, with TRBD1 matching over 9 bases. Germline assignment: CDR1 LGHNA and CDR2 YSLEER. The V segment lost 0 bases and the J segment 5 bases; nucleotides outside the gene matches: 7. The CDR3 contains 16 residues. CDR3 loop: CASSQEGTGPGETQYF. CDR3 coding DNA: TGCGCCAGCAGCCAAGAGGGGACAGGGCCGGGGGAGACCCAGTACTTC.

V gene TRBV10-3 combines with J gene TRBJ1-1, with D maybe TRBD1 (5 bases). The CDR3 is 12 residues long. The V end lost 3 bases, the J end lost 11 bases, and 13 bases lay between the germline ends. Germline V gene sequence: CDR1 ENHRY, CDR2 SYGVKD. In DNA form, the CDR3 reads TGTGCCATCAGTGAACTTAAGGGGAACGCTTTCTTT. Amino acids: CAISELKGNAFF.

This clonotype was observed at least ten times. This chain connects TRBV10-3 to TRBJ2-3, with a weak D call TRBD2 (5 bases). Germline CDR1 reads ENHRY; CDR2 reads SYGVKD. Trimming stripped 3 bases from V and 5 bases from J, with 12 bases between. The CDR3 runs 14 residues. The CDR3: CAISEVVREDTQYF. As DNA, the CDR3 is TGTGCCATCAGTGAAGTGGTTCGGGAAGATACGCAGTATTTT.

This clonotype was counted ten times or more. The rearrangement joins TRBV12-3 or TRBV12-4 to TRBJ2-2; either TRBD1 or TRBD2 may fit D (5 bases each). Trimming shortened V by 6 bases and J by 7 bases, and 12 bases separated the two germline ends. The CDR3 is 13 residues long. CDR3 bases: TGTGCCAGCAGCCCCGGGGCGGGCGGGGAGCTGTTTTTT. Amino acid sequence: CASSPGAGGELFF.